A selection of T cell receptor beta chains follows, all from one sample in a study of cytomegalovirus exposure and HLA in healthy donors. Libraries were prepared by immunoSEQ multiplex PCR; TCRdb keeps only in-frame clonotypes and omits some of them. The table for this sample gives about 140,000 clones. Material for sequencing was PBMCs. The receptors were sampled from a male donor in good health and CMV-seronegative. Both conserved end residues are trimmed from each CDR3. The D gene is left open where the match is weak.

cdr3_length	d_call	v_call	j_call	cdr3_aa
9	.	TRBV29-1	TRBJ1-1	SVVRGTEAF
14	TRBD2	TRBV15	TRBJ2-1	ATSREPGTSGNEQF
12	.	TRBV6-1	TRBJ2-3	ASSVRTRGDTQY
13	.	TRBV27	TRBJ2-1	ASSLGEQPYNEQF
11	.	TRBV6-6	TRBJ2-7	ASSYSPAYEQY
12	.	TRBV9	TRBJ1-6	ASGREVGNSPLH
17	TRBD2	TRBV9	TRBJ2-2	ASSVEGLAGGTNTGELF
13	.	TRBV6-1	TRBJ1-2	ASSGTGTSPLDYT
11	.	TRBV5-1	TRBJ1-4	ASSYTTNEKLF
13	TRBD2	TRBV19	TRBJ2-1	ASSELAGVGNEQF
15	TRBD2	TRBV5-1	TRBJ2-7	ASSWGTSGRAHYEQY
13	TRBD1	TRBV15	TRBJ1-2	ATSPGQGNVGGYT
13	.	TRBV6-5	TRBJ2-7	ASSYEGVAAYEQY
13	TRBD2	TRBV11-2	TRBJ2-7	ASSLGREADLEQY
13	.	TRBV2	TRBJ1-5	ASRDSLYSNQPQH
17	TRBD1	TRBV7-8	TRBJ2-2	ASSILVRTRGQGTGELF
12	.	TRBV27	TRBJ2-7	ASSFNRVPYEQY
13	TRBD1	TRBV15	TRBJ1-5	ATSMGQGRGQPQH
14	.	TRBV5-6	TRBJ1-1	ASSLRGEGLNTEAF
13	.	TRBV29-1	TRBJ2-1	SVEDYRAPYNEQF
16	.	TRBV19	TRBJ1-5	ASSMKGLITTGNQPQH
14	TRBD1	TRBV4-2	TRBJ1-6	ASSQGLPGGGSPLH